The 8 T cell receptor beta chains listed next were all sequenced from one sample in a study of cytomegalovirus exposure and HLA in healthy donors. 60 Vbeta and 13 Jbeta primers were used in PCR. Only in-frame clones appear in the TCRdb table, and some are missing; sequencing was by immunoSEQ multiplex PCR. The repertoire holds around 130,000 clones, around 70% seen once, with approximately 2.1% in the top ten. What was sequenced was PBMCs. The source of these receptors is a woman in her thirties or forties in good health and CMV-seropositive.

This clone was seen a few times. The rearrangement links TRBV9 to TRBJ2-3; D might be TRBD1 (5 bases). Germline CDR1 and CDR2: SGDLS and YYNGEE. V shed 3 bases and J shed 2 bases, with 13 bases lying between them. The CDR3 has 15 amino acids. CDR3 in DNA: TGTGCCAGCAGCGAAGACAGTGCTCACACAGATACGCAGTATTTT. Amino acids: CASSEDSAHTDTQYF.

CDR3 DNA sequence: TGTGCCAGCAGCCAACAACTCCGGGACTTCCCGCAGTATTTT. Translated, it gives CASSQQLRDFPQYF. This chain links TRBV14 with TRBJ2-3; TRBD2 might be the D (6 bases). The V gene's germline CDR1 is SGHDN and CDR2 FVKESK. V lost 2 bases and J 10 bases, leaving 16 bases between the germline ends. This CDR3 comprises 14 residues.

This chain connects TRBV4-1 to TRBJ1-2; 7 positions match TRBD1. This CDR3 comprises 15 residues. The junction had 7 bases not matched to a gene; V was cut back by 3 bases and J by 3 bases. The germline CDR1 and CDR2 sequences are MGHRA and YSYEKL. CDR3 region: CASSQWGGQDYGYTF. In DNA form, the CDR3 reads TGCGCCAGCAGCCAGTGGGGCGGACAGGACTATGGCTACACCTTC.

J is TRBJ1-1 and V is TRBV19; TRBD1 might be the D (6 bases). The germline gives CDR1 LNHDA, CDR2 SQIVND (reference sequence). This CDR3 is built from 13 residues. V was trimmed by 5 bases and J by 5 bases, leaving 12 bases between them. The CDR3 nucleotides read TGTGCCAGTAGTCCAGGGGCGAAGACTGAAGCTTTCTTT. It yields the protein CASSPGAKTEAFF. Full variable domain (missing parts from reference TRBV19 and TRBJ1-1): DGGITQSPKYLFRKEGQNVTLSCEQNLNHDAMYWYRQDPGQGLRLIYYSQIVNDFQKGDIAEGYSVSREKKESFPLTVTSAQKNPTAFYLCASSPGAKTEAFFGQGTRLTVV.

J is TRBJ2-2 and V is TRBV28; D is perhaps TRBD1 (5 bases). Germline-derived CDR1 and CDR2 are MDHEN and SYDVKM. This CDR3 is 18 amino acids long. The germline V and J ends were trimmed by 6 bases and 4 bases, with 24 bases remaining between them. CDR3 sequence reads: CASSQGLVLDSGTGELFF. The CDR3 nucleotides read TGTGCCAGCAGCCAAGGCCTGGTTCTCGACAGTGGCACCGGGGAGCTGTTTTTT.

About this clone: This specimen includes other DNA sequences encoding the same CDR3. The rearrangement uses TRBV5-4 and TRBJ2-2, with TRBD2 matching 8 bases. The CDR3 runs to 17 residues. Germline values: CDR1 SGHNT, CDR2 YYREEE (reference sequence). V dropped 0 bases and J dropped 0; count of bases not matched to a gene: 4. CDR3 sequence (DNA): TGTGCCAGCAGCTTGGGCGGGGGGCGCTCGAACACCGGGGAGCTGTTTTTT. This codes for CASSLGGGRSNTGELFF.

CDR3 in DNA: TGCGCCAGCAGCCAACGGACAGGGGGGGACTACGAGCAGTACTTC. This encodes CASSQRTGGDYEQYF. This rearrangement joins TRBV4-1 to TRBJ2-7, with TRBD1 matching 10 bases. In germline, CDR1 is MGHRA, CDR2 YSYEKL. The CDR3 is 15 residues long. The V and J ends lost 2 bases and 3 bases, in that order; junction bases with no gene match: 4.

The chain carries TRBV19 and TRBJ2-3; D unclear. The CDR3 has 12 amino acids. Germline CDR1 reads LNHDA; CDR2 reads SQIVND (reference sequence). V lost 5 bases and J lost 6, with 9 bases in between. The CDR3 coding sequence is TGTGCCAGTAGTCTAAGTCGTGATACGCAGTATTTT. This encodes CASSLSRDTQYF.